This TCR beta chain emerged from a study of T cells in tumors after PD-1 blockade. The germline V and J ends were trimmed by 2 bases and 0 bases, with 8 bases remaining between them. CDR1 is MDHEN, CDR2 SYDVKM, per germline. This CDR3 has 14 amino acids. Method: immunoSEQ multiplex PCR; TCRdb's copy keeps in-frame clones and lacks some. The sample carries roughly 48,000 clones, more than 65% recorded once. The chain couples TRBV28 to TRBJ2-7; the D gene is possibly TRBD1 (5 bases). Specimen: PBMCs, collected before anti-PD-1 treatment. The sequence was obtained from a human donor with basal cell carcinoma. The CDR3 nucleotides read TGTGCCAGCAGTTTACAGGGTAACTCCTACGAGCAGTACTTC. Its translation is CASSLQGNSYEQYF.